This T cell receptor beta chain was identified during a study of T cell responses to AZD1222 COVID-19 vaccine. Repertoires were generated with immunoSEQ multiplex PCR, while TCRdb's copy carries only in-frame clones and drops some. The sample holds 200,000 to 250,000 clones, approximately 94% seen once. Study findings and constraints: Spike-specific TCR breadth and depth rose after two AZD1222 doses. With dominance at 160-218 and 743-854, vaccine-associated CD4 TCRs spanned spike. Unmutated variant regions are reportedly the target of nearly half of TCRs that are spike-specific. Clonal diversity may have been underestimated in mostly white British donors.

On this clone: Antigen unknown.

The CDR3 length is 15 residues. V was clipped by 7 bases and J by 5 bases, with 20 bases between them. Per germline, CDR1 MDHEN and CDR2 SYDVKM. The chain couples TRBV28 to TRBJ1-1; D possibly corresponds to TRBD1 (5 bases). This clonotype was sampled from an adult in good health. This sample comprised peripheral blood, obtained on day 0 of MenACWY control vaccination. The CDR3 sequence: CASTFPQVGTTEAFF. The CDR3 DNA follows: TGTGCCAGCACCTTCCCACAGGTTGGAACAACTGAAGCTTTCTTT.